The text below deals with one T cell receptor (beta chain). Its antigen is unknown. The sample is drawn from a study of OX40 agonist ivuxolimab in advanced cancers. Broader study findings: At 0.1 to 3.0 mg/kg and by week 6, CD4+ and CD8+ T cells in the blood had expanded clonally.

The repertoire was sequenced with immunoSEQ multiplex PCR; TCRdb's copy has only in-frame clones and lacks some. The top ten clones hold 7.9% of a sample with 40,000 to 60,000 clones, over 75% of them seen once. The sample here was CD4+ or CD8+ T cells sorted from blood, taken in a trial of the OX40 agonist ivuxolimab. The receptor was derived from an adult with an advanced solid tumor such as melanoma, head and neck, liver or kidney cancer.

The CDR3 reads CASSLGRAVNTEAFF. CDR3 nucleotides: TGTGCCAGCAGCTTAGGCCGCGCGGTGAACACTGAAGCTTTCTTT. The J gene is TRBJ1-1, the V gene TRBV7-9; no clear D. V lost 1 base, J lost 0 bases, and 9 bases lay in between. This CDR3 has 15 amino acids. Germline loops: CDR1 SEHNR, CDR2 FQNEAQ (reference sequence).